Only one count was recorded for the clone carrying this TCR beta chain. Here immunoSEQ multiplex PCR was the method, and the copy in TCRdb shows in-frame clones only, minus some. Of some 29,000 clones in the sample, around 76% were seen once. The sort gate was single viable CD3+CD4+CD8-CD45RO+ cells for memory CD4+ T cells. This entry comes from a study of memory CD4+ T cells and cytomegalovirus serostatus. The germline V gene has CDR1 LNHDA and CDR2 SQIVND (reference sequence). V was pared by 5 bases and J by 4 bases, with 18 bases between. This CDR3 has 16 residues. The sequence came from an adult in good health and CMV-seronegative. Some clones in this sample may be carry-over from other donors' samples. V gene TRBV19 combines with J gene TRBJ1-5; D is perhaps TRBD1 (5 bases). What was sequenced was memory CD4+ T cells from blood. CDR3 nucleotides: TGTGCCAGTAGTCCCTCGCCGGGACGGGGGAATCAGCCCCAGCATTTT. This sequence encodes CASSPSPGRGNQPQHF. Full variable domain (missing parts from reference TRBV19 and TRBJ1-5): DGGITQSPKYLFRKEGQNVTLSCEQNLNHDAMYWYRQDPGQGLRLIYYSQIVNDFQKGDIAEGYSVSREKKESFPLTVTSAQKNPTAFYLCASSPSPGRGNQPQHFGDGTRLSIL.